This is a list of T cell receptor beta chains from one sample in a study of CD8+ T cells in alopecia areata. TCRdb's table, derived via immunoSEQ multiplex PCR, lists solely in-frame clones and lacks some. The sample records roughly 200,000 clones, around 50% being singletons. Specimen: CD8+ T cells sorted from blood. The receptors were sampled from a human donor in good health. Each CDR3 is given with its conserved first and last residue. The order of the fields is V gene, D gene, J gene, clone size, CDR3 DNA, CDR3 protein. The D gene is left open where the match is weak. Clone size is given for some rows only: seen once, a few or many times, or a class if the clone is expanded.

TRBV6-5	NA	TRBJ2-7	NA	TGTGCCAGCACGCCCGGGCCGGCCTACGAGCAGTACTTC	CASTPGPAYEQYF
TRBV9	NA	TRBJ1-5	NA	TGTGCCAGCAGCGTATCGTCTTCAGGGCCCGAAGAAAGTCAGCCCCAGCATTTT	CASSVSSSGPEESQPQHF
TRBV4-1	TRBD1	TRBJ2-7	NA	TGCGCCAGCAGCCTAGGGACAGGGGGCTCCTACGAGCAGTACTTC	CASSLGTGGSYEQYF
TRBV27	NA	TRBJ2-7	few	TGTGCCAGCAGTTTTGGGGCGGGCAGGGGCTACGAGCAGTACTTC	CASSFGAGRGYEQYF
TRBV4-1	NA	TRBJ1-2	NA	TGCGCCAGCAGCTCCCTCGGTATGGGTGGCTACACCTTC	CASSSLGMGGYTF
TRBV19	NA	TRBJ2-5	NA	TGTGCCAGTAGTATAGGCCAGGGAGAGACCCAGTACTTC	CASSIGQGETQYF
TRBV7-9	NA	TRBJ2-2	NA	TGTGCCAGCAGCTTTATTACGGGGTCCTGGGACGGGGAGCTGTTTTTT	CASSFITGSWDGELFF
TRBV29-1	NA	TRBJ2-7	few	TGCAGCGTTTCCGGGACGGTAGCCTACGAGCAGTACTTC	CSVSGTVAYEQYF
TRBV7-9	TRBD1	TRBJ2-7	NA	TGTGCCAGCAGCTCAACAGGGGCCTACGAGCAGTACTTC	CASSSTGAYEQYF
TRBV7-9	NA	TRBJ1-1	few	TGTGCCAGCTGGCGGGACACTGAAGCTTTCTTT	CASWRDTEAFF
TRBV15	TRBD1	TRBJ2-3	NA	TGTGCCACCAGCAGAGAAGTTGGGGACAGGGGCGGAGATACGCAGTATTTT	CATSREVGDRGGDTQYF
TRBV6-5	NA	TRBJ2-5	NA	TGTGCCAGCAGTTCCTATGGCCCGGAGACCCAGTACTTC	CASSSYGPETQYF
TRBV7-9	NA	TRBJ2-2	NA	TGTGCCAGCAGCTTACAGCTAAACACCGGGGAGCTGTTTTTT	CASSLQLNTGELFF
TRBV5-1	NA	TRBJ2-7	NA	TGCGCCAGCAGCGAGCTATCAGGGGAAATCCTCTACGAGCAGTACTTC	CASSELSGEILYEQYF
TRBV2	NA	TRBJ1-2	NA	TGTGCCAGCAGTGATTCGGGGTTCTATGGCTACACCTTC	CASSDSGFYGYTF
TRBV20-1	NA	TRBJ1-1	NA	TGCAGTGTCAAGAGCGGGGGGACCTCTTCCTTC	CSVKSGGTSSF
TRBV27	NA	TRBJ2-1	NA	TGTGCCAGCAGTTTCTGGGGAAATGAGCAGTTCTTC	CASSFWGNEQFF
TRBV19	NA	TRBJ1-2	NA	TGTGCCAGTAGTGCCCTTGGACGGAACTATGGCTACACCTTC	CASSALGRNYGYTF
TRBV29-1	NA	TRBJ2-7	NA	TGCAGCGTTGTCGGCCCGGGCTCCTACGAGCAGTACTTC	CSVVGPGSYEQYF
TRBV7-9	NA	TRBJ2-2	NA	TGTGCCCGCCCTGCGGCGACCGGGGAGCTGTTTTTT	CARPAATGELFF
TRBV5-6	TRBD1	TRBJ1-5	once	TGTGCCAGCAGCTTGGGGCAGGGGGGCTATCAGCCCCAGCATTTT	CASSLGQGGYQPQHF
TRBV13	NA	TRBJ1-5	NA	TGTGCCAGCAGCTTCCAGGGAGGCAATCAGCCCCAGCATTTT	CASSFQGGNQPQHF
TRBV2	NA	TRBJ2-3	NA	TGTGCCAGAGGGACGGGGATACCAGATACGCAGTATTTT	CARGTGIPDTQYF
TRBV4-2	NA	TRBJ2-3	NA	TGTGCCAGCAGCCAAGATCTGTGGCTAGTGGGCTACTTCACAGATACGCAGTATTTT	CASSQDLWLVGYFTDTQYF
TRBV13	TRBD2	TRBJ2-7	few	TGTGCCAGCAGCCCCGGGCTACCTAGCGGGGGTCTTGGATACGAGCAGTACTTC	CASSPGLPSGGLGYEQYF
TRBV29-1	NA	TRBJ2-3	NA	TGCAGCGCCCCCGAGAAGTATCCAGATACGCAGTATTTT	CSAPEKYPDTQYF
TRBV27	TRBD1	TRBJ2-3	NA	TGTGCCAGCAGCTTAAAAACCACAGGGGGCACAGATACGCAGTATTTT	CASSLKTTGGTDTQYF
TRBV4-1	NA	TRBJ1-1	few	TGCGCCAGCAGCCAGCAGACCCTGAACACTGAAGCTTTCTTT	CASSQQTLNTEAFF
TRBV19	NA	TRBJ1-2	NA	TGTGCCAGTAGTATAAGTTCGATGACAGCAATTCATGGCTACACCTTC	CASSISSMTAIHGYTF
TRBV6-5	NA	TRBJ1-4	NA	TGTGCCAGCAGTTATGGGGGAGCTAATGAAAAACTGTTTTTT	CASSYGGANEKLFF
TRBV7-9	NA	TRBJ2-1	NA	TGTGCCAGCAGCTTTTGGCGCTATAGGTCCTACAATGAGCAGTTCTTC	CASSFWRYRSYNEQFF
TRBV29-1	NA	TRBJ2-1	few	TGCAGCGCCATAGGGTGGACAACGCCTGGGAGCTCCTACAATGAGCAGTTCTTC	CSAIGWTTPGSSYNEQFF
TRBV13	NA	TRBJ2-1	NA	TGTGCCAGCGGCCAAGCCACAGACAATGAGCAGTTCTTC	CASGQATDNEQFF
TRBV6-1	NA	TRBJ1-1	NA	TGTGCCAGCAGTGAAGCGGGGAGGAACACTGAAGCTTTCTTT	CASSEAGRNTEAFF
TRBV29-1	TRBD1	TRBJ2-1	NA	TGCAGCATTACAGGGGGCCAATACAATGAGCAGTTCTTC	CSITGGQYNEQFF